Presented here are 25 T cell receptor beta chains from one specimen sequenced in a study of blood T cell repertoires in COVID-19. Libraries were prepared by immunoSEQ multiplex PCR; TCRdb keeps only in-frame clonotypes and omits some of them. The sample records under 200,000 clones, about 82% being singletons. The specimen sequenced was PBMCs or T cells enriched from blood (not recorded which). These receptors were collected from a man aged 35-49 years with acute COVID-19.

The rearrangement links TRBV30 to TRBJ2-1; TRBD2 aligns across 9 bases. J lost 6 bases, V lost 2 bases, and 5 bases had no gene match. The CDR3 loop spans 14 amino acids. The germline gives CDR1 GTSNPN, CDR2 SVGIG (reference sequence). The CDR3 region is CAWSRGLALNEQFF. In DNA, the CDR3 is TGTGCCTGGAGTAGGGGACTAGCTCTCAATGAGCAGTTCTTC.

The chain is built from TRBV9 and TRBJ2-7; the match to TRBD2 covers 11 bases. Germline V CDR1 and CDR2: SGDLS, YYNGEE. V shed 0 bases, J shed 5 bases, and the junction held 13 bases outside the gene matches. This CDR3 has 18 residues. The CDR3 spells CASSVAGGLADGTHEQYF. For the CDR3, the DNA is TGTGCCAGCAGCGTAGCGGGGGGACTAGCGGACGGGACCCACGAGCAGTACTTC.

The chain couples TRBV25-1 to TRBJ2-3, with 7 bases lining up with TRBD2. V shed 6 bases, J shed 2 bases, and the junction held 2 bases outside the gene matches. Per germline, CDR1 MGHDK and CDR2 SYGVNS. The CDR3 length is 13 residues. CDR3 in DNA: TGTGCCAGCAGAGCGGGACCCACAGATACGCAGTATTTT. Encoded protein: CASRAGPTDTQYF. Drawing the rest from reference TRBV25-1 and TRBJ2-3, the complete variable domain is EADIYQTPRYLVIGTGKKITLECSQTMGHDKMYWYQQDPGMELHLIHYSYGVNSTEKGDLSSESTVSRIRTEHFPLTLESARPSHTSQYLCASRAGPTDTQYFGPGTRLTVL.

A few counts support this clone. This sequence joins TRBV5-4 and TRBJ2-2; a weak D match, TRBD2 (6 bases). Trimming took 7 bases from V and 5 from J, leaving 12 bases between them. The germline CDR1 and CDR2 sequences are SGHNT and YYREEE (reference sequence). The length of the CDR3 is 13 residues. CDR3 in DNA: TGTGCCAGCGGGGGAGGAGGGACCGGGGAGCTGTTTTTT. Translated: CASGGGGTGELFF.

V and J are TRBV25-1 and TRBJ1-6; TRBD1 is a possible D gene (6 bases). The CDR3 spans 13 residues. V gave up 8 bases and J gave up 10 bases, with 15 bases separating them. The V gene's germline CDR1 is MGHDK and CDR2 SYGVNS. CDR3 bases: TGTGCCAGCGTTCAAAGGCAGGGGTCACCCCTCCACTTT. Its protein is CASVQRQGSPLHF.

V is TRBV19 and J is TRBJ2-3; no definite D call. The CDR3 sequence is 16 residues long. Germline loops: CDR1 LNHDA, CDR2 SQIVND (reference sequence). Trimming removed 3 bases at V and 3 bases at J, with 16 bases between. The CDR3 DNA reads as TGTGCCAGTAGTATTGGTGGCGGAAGAGGTACAGATACGCAGTATTTT. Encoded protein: CASSIGGGRGTDTQYF.

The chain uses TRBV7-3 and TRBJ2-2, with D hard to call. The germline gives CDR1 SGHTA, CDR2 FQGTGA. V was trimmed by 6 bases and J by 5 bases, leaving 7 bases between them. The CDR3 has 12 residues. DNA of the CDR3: TGTGCCAGCAGTCCTAGGACCGGGGAGCTGTTTTTT. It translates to CASSPRTGELFF.

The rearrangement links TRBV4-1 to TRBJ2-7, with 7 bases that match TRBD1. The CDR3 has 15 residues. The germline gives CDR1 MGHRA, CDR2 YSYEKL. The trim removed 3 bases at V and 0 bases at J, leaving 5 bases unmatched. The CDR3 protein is CASSQGQTNSYEQYF. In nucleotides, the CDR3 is TGCGCCAGCAGCCAGGGACAGACGAACTCCTACGAGCAGTACTTC.

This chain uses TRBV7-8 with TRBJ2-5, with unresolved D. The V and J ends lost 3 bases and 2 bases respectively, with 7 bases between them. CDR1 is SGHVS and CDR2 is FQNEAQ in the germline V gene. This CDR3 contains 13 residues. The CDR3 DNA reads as TGTGCCAGCAGCTTGGGCCAGCAAGAGACCCAGTACTTC. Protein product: CASSLGQQETQYF.

The CDR3, as DNA: TGTGCCAGCAGCTTACTCGGTGCCCCCGGTCCCATATATTTT. This gives the protein CASSLLGAPGPIYF. The chain combines TRBV7-2 with TRBJ1-3; D unclear. The length of the CDR3 is 14 residues. Germline lookup yields CDR1 SGHTA and CDR2 FQGNSA. With 2 bases removed from V and 11 bases from J, the gap between germline ends came to 16 bases.

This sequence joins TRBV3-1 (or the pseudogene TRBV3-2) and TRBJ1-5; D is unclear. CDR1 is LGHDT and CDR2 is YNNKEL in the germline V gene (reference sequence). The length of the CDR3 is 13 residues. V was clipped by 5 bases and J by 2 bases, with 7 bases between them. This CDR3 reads CASSGGGNQPQHF. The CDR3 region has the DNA TGTGCCAGCAGCGGAGGCGGCAATCAGCCCCAGCATTTT.

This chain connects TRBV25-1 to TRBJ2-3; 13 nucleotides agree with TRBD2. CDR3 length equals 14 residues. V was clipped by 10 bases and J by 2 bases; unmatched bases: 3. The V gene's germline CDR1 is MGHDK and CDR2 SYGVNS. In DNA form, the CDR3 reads TGTGCCACCGGACTAGCGGGAGACACAGATACGCAGTATTTT. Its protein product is CATGLAGDTDTQYF.

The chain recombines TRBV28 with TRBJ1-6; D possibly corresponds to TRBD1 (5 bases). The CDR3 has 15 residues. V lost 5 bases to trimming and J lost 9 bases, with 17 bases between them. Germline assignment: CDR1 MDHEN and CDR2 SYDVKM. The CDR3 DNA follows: TGTGCCAGCAGTCTACCCAGGGAAGGTTCTTCACCCCTCCACTTT. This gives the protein CASSLPREGSSPLHF.

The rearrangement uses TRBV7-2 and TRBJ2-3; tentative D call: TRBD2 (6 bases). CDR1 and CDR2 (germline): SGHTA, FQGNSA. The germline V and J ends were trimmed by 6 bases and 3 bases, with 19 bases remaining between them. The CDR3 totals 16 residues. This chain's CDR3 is CASRLTAAGFTDTQYF. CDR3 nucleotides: TGTGCCAGCAGACTTACGGCGGCGGGGTTTACAGATACGCAGTATTTT.

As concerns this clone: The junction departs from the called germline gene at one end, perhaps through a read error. For the CDR3, the DNA is TGTGCCAGCTCGCCACTAGCGGGATTGCTCCATGAGCAGTTCTTC. Residues: CASSPLAGLLHEQFF. The rearrangement links TRBV18 to TRBJ2-1; 10 nucleotides agree with TRBD2. In germline, CDR1 is KGHSH, CDR2 LQKENI. This CDR3 comprises 15 residues.

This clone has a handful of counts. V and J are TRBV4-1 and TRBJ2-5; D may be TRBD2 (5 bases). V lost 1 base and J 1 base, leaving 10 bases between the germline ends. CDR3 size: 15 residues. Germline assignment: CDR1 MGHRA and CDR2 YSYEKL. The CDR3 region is CASSQGTHLQETQYF. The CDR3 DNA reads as TGCGCCAGCAGCCAAGGGACTCACCTCCAAGAGACCCAGTACTTC.

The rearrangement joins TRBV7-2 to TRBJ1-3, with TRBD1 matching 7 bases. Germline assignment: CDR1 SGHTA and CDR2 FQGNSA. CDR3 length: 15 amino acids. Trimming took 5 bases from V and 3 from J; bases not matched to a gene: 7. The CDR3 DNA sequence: TGTGCCAGCAGCCACAACAGGGGTAGTGGAAACACCATATATTTT. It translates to CASSHNRGSGNTIYF.

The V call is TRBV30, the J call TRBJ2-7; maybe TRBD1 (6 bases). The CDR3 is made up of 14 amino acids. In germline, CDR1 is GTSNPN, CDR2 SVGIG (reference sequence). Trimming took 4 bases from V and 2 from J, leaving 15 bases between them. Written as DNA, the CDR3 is TGTGCCTGGACAAAGGACAGAGGACCCTACGAGCAGTACTTC. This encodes CAWTKDRGPYEQYF. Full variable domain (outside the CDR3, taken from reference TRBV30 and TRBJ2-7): SQTIHQWPATLVQPVGSPLSLECTVEGTSNPNLYWYRQAAGRGLQLLFYSVGIGQISSEVPQNLSASRPQDRQFILSSKKLLLSDSGFYLCAWTKDRGPYEQYFGPGTRLTVT.

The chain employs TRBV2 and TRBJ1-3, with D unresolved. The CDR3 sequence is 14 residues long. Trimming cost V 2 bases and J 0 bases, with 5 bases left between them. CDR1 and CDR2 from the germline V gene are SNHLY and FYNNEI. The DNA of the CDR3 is TGTGCCAGCAGTGAATCGGGCTCTGGAAACACCATATATTTT. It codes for CASSESGSGNTIYF.

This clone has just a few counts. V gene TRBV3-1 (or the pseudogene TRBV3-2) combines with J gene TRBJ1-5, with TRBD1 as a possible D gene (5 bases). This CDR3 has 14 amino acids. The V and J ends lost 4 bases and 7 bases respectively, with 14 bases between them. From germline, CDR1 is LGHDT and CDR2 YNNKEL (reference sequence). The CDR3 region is CASSRSGGRQPQHF. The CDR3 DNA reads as TGTGCCAGCAGCCGGAGTGGGGGGAGACAGCCCCAGCATTTT.

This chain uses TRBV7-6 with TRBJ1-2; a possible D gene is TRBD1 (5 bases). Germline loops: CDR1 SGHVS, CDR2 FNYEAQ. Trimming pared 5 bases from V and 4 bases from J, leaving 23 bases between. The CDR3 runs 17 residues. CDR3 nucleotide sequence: TGTGCCAGCAGCCGCACCCCCGGGGGGAAGCGATTCTATGGCTACACCTTC. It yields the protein CASSRTPGGKRFYGYTF.

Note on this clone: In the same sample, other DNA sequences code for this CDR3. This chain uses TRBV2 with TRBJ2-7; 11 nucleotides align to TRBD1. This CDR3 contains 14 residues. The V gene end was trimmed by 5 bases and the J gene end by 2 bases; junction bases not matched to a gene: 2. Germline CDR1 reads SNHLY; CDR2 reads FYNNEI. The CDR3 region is CASSPGQGAYEQYF. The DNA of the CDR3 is TGTGCCAGCAGTCCGGGACAGGGGGCCTACGAGCAGTACTTC.

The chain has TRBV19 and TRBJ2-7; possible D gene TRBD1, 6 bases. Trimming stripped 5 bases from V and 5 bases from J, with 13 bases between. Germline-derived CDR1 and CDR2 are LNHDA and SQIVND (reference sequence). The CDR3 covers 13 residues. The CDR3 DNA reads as TGTGCCAGTAGTCGACAGGATCTACACGAGCAGTACTTC. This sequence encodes CASSRQDLHEQYF.

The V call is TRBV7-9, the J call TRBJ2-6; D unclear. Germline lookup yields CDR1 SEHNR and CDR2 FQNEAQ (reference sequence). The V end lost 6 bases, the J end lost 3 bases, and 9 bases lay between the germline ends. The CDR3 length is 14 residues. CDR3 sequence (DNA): TGTGCCAGCAGATACAGTGGTGGGGCCAACGTCCTGACTTTC. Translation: CASRYSGGANVLTF. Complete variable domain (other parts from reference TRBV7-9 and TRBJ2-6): DTGVSQNPRHKITKRGQNVTFRCDPISEHNRLYWYRQTLGQGPEFLTYFQNEAQLEKSRLLSDRFSAERPKGSFSTLEIQRTEQGDSAMYLCASRYSGGANVLTFGAGSRLTVL.

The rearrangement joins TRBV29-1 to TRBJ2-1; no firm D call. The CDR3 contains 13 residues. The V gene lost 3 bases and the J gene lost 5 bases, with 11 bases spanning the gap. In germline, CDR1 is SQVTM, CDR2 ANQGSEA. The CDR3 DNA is TGCAGCGTTGATGGCGGTTCTCACAATGAGCAGTTCTTC. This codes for CSVDGGSHNEQFF.